This T cell receptor (beta chain) was observed in a study of cytomegalovirus exposure and HLA in healthy donors. PCR amplification relied on 60 Vbeta primers (plus 13 Jbeta primers). The data were produced by immunoSEQ multiplex PCR, yet TCRdb's version contains in-frame clones alone and is incomplete. The sample lists more than 110,000 clones; roughly 75% were seen once. The CDR3 runs 14 residues. V lost 4 bases, J lost 4 bases, and 4 bases stayed unmatched. CDR1 is KGHSH and CDR2 is LQKENI in the germline V gene. The study, taken as a whole, reports: An apparent linkage of common viral pathogens to several of the most significant clusters emerged in a later analysis. Accurate HLA-A and HLA-B prediction from TCR beta sequences was reported for most subjects. Certain sequence variants were highly shared and formed a cluster, and this cluster was likely a sequencing artifact.

Worth noting for this clone: As yet, its antigen is unknown.

This TCR came from a man between 40 and 49 years old in good health and CMV-seropositive. Sequenced input: PBMCs. The gene calls are TRBV18 and TRBJ1-1, with 9 bases identical to TRBD1. The CDR3 DNA is TGTGCCAGCTCACTCGGACAGGGGAGCACTGAAGCTTTCTTT. This sequence encodes CASSLGQGSTEAFF.